This T cell receptor (beta chain) was captured by sequencing in a study of CD8 T cells in ankylosing spondylitis. Study findings and constraints: Earlier work had already found some motif variants in reactive arthritis synovial fluid and blood. Within ankylosing spondylitis blood, a TCR beta motif made up of roughly eight highly homologous variants appeared to be characteristic.

TCRdb reanalysed the 5' RACE reads using MiXCR and keeps one entry per CDR3 protein. Among 350,000 or so distinct CDR3 sequences, roughly 14% were seen once, and the ten largest hold around 1%. The CDR3 totals 12 residues. Per germline, CDR1 ENHRY and CDR2 SYGVKD. V was clipped by 3 bases and J by 4 bases, with 7 bases between them. Details on this clonotype: Its target is not known.

The chain recombines TRBV10-3 with TRBJ2-7; D might be TRBD2 (6 bases). This TCR was recovered from a male donor with ankylosing spondylitis or in good health (not recorded which). The sample taken for sequencing was blood, either unsorted or a sorted T cell fraction (not recorded which). CDR3 nucleotides: TGTGCCATCAGTGAACGGGGGTACGAGCAGTACTTC. Amino acids: CAISERGYEQYF.